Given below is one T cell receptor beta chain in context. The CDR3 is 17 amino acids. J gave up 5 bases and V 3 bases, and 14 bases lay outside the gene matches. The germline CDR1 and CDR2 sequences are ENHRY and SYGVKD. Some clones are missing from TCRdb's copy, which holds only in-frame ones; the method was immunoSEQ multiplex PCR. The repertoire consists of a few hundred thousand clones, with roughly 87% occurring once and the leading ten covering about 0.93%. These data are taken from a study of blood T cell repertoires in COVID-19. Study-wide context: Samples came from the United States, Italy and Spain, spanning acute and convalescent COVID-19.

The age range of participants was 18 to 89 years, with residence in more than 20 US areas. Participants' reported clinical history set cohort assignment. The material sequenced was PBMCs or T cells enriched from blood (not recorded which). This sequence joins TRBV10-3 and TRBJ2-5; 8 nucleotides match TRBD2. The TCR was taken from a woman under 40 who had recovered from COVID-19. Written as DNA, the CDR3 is TGTGCCATCAGTGACCCCCGGGAGGGGAAGGGTCGGGAGACCCAGTACTTC. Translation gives CAISDPREGKGRETQYF.